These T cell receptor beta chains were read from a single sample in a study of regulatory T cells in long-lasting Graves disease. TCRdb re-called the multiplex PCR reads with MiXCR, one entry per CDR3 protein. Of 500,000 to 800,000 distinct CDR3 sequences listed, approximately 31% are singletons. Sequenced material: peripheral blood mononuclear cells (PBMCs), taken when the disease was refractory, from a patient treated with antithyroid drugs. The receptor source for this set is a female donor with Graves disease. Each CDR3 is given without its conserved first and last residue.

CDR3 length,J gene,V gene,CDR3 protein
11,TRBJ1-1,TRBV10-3,AISGVMNTEAF
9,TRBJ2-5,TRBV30,AWSAQETQY
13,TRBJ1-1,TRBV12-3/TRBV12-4,ASSIGTGGVMGAF
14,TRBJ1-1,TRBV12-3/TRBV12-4,ASSHIAAGRNTEAF
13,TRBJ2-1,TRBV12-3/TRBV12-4,ASRQGSGRRDEQF
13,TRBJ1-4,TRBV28,ASSLLTGGREKLF
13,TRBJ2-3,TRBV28,ASSAGTSGRNTQY
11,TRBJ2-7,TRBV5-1,ASSLNRNYEQY
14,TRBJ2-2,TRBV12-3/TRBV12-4,ASSLGGGAGVGELF
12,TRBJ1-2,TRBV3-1,ASSQDWQPYGYT
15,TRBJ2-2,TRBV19,ASSRGGGLAGTGELF
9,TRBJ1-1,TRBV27,ASSSVREAF
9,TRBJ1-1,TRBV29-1,SVGGGTEAF
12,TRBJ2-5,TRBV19,ASSFGLDQETQY
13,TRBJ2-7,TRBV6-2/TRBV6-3,ASSYSTGTTYEQY
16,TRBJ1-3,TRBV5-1,ASSLRWDQGPSGNTIY
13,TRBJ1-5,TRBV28,ASSLSVGGVQPQH
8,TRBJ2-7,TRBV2,ASNNDEQY
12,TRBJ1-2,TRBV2,ASSDVRTNYGYT
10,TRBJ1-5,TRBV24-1,ATSDGPRAQH
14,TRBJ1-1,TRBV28,ASSPVINRARPEAF
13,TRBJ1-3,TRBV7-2,ASSLQGSTGNTIY
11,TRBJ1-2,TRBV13,ASSLRGTLGYT
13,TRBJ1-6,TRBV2,ASSDRGTYNSPLH
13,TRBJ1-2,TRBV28,ASSLPPLGHYGYT
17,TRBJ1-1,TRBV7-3,ASSLSYLTEWLSSTEAF
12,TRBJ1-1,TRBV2,ASRRRALNTEAF
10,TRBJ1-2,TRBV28,ASSIDSYGYT
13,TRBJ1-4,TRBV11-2,ASSLRLVTNEKLF
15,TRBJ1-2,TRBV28,ASCPDPGQGAYGGYT
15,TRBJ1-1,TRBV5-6,ASSLTGTTDVNTEAF
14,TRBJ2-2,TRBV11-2,ASSRLAGGNTGELF
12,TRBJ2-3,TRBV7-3,ASSISGGTDTQY
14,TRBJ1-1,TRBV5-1,ASSLSSPGQGHHAF
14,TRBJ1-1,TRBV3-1,ASSRRTGGGNTEAF
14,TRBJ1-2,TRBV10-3,AISELRGRQIYGYT
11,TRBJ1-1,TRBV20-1,SADGQGSTEAF